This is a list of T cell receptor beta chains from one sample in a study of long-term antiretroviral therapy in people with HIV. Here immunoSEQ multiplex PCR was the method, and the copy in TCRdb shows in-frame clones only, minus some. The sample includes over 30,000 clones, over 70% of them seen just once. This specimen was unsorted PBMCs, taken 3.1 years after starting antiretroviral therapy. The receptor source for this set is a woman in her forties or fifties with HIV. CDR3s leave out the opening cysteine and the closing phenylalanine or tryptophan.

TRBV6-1,ASSERLGNTGELF
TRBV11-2,ASSLREAGTAF
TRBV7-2,ASSLAGQGVQETQY
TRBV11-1,ASSLVTGTGAYNEQF
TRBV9,ASSQWPSGFANTGELF
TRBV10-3,AISESEGTTQTNEKLF
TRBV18,ASSPSRVYDTEAF
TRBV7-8,ASSPLQGAREQY
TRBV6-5,ASSFRVNQPQH
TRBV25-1,ASSEGGFGDTQY
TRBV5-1,ASSPGGSSGANVLT
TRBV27,ASRRQTNNSPLH
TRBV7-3,ASSQGESYNEQF
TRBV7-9,ASSLGRLAGANNEQF
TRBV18,ASSPAGAYDTQY
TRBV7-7,ASSSKRGGGELF
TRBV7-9,ASSLVGGTDTQY
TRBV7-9,ASSGPSTDTQY
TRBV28,ASSYSKNIQY
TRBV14,ASSLRIQENEKLF
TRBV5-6,ASSLTSYEQY
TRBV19,ASTGLVNTEAF
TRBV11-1,ASSSRMSRLQETQY
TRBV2,ASSVQGGTEAF
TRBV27,ASSFTGVWGNSPLH
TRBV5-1,ASRTGDNQPQH
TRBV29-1,SRDHYNSPLH
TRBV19,ASSISGGIYNEQF
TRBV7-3,ASSLQVADTQY
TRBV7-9,ASSPMSRGYEQY
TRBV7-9,ASSLLAGVTGELF
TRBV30,AWGGPTENSPLH
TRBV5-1,ASSLAGRDTGELF
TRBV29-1,SVGPSGGELF
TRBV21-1,ARGKMHHLREEGRRVNQPQH
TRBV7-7,ASSSSTRNTGELF
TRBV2,ASSPQGLGQPQH
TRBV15,ATSRSRTAIGSPLH
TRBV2,ASSGDRERPYEQY
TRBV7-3,ASSWGQGVYNEQF
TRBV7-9,ASSLTSGGNTGELF
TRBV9,ASSVDVLGGLNEKLF
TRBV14,ASSQGLQETQY
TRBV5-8,ASSLRRVSNQPQH
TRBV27,ASTDTAPEITDTQY
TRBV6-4,ASSDSIARANYGYT
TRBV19,ASSIVGTVGNTIY
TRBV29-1,SVEGALVGGDTQY
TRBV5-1,ASSLLTGGDEKLF
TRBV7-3,ASSLRFVGTGGNDEAF
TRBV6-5,ASSESFNYGYT
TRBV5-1,ASSLAGSGNTIY
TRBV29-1,SVRVGGNTGELF